This entry is about one TCR beta chain. Its antigen target is currently unknown. No per-base quality is available; no much larger clone lies one base away. These data originate in a study of patients and donors after allogeneic stem cell transplantation (dated by TCRdb to 2018 to 2021). The germline V gene (reference sequence) provides CDR1 DFQATT and CDR2 SNEGSKA. The V and J ends are trimmed by 1 base and 2 bases, leaving 8 bases between them. The CDR3, cysteine through phenylalanine, is 13 amino acids long. CDR3 DNA only is kept here, 39 bases in frame from base 1. Library generation was performed with RT-PCR. This sample was sequenced with a NextSeq 550. The public sequencing data were trimmed at Q25 with fastp and processed into clonotypes with MiXCR by TCRdb, which kept only in-frame beta chains. Rows with a matching CDR3 protein are joined into one entry that keeps the most common DNA and genes. Recorded for this sample are hundreds of thousands of distinct CDR3 sequences; more than 15% of them occurred a single time. The ten largest clones add up to less than 8% of the sample.

Here the chain combines TRBV20-1 and TRBJ2-5, with no reliable assignment of the D segment. The sequence was obtained from a human donor who was either an allogeneic HSCT recipient or a stem cell or donor lymphocyte infusion donor (not recorded which). It is not recorded whose cells these are; they may come from a transplant donor. Sequenced sample: blood, either unsorted or a sorted T cell fraction (not recorded which). The DNA reads TGCAGTGCTAGAGTATGGCCACAAGAGACCCAGTACTTC. This encodes CSARVWPQETQYF.